This T cell receptor (beta chain) was captured by sequencing in a study of blood T cell repertoires in COVID-19. In the study overall: COVID-19 samples from acute and convalescent phases originated in the United States, Italy and Spain. In each case, the material was cDNA or gDNA derived from T cells, B-cell-depleted T cells, or PBMCs.

Those enrolled in Seattle joined during active infection and were followed longitudinally afterward. Authors' methods: The authors estimated nucleated cell counts from reference gene primer amplification. The method was immunoSEQ multiplex PCR; TCRdb's version includes in-frame clones alone and lacks a portion of them. V and J calls plus clone size are reproduced from that table; the DNA served to infer D and trimming. The sample lists around 150,000 clones, 65% to 85% occurring once. Germline lookup yields CDR1 MNHEY and CDR2 SVGEGT. The CDR3 extends over 13 amino acids. Trimming pared 2 bases from V and 10 bases from J, leaving 12 bases between.

The clonotype was recovered from a man aged 25 to 40 with COVID-19, enrolled during active disease. Sequencing was performed on peripheral blood. The chain combines TRBV6-2 or TRBV6-3 with TRBJ2-1, with D hard to call. CDR3 bases: TGTGCCAGCAGTTACCAGCGAGGTAAGGAGCAGTTCTTC. It codes for CASSYQRGKEQFF.